These T cell receptor beta chains were read from a single sample in a study of beta chain features in type 1 diabetes. Clones were sequenced by immunoSEQ multiplex PCR, and TCRdb holds only the in-frame ones, with some missing. The data contain 600,000 to 700,000 clones, 13% of them singletons. The sample comprised naive CD4+ T cells from blood. These receptor sequences come from a young man with type 1 diabetes. The CDR3 runs from the conserved cysteine through the conserved F or W. Fields, in order: V gene, D gene, clone size, J gene, CDR3 DNA, CDR3 protein. A D gene is named only where the DNA matches it firmly. Not all rows give a size; the values are once, few, many and, for expanded clones, a class.

v_call: TRBV9
d_call: TRBD2
clone_size: -
j_call: TRBJ2-2
cdr3_nt: TGTGCCAGCAGCGTTACTAGCGGGGGCCCGGGCACCGGGGAGCTGTTTTTT
cdr3_aa: CASSVTSGGPGTGELFF

v_call: TRBV7-9
d_call: TRBD1
clone_size: -
j_call: TRBJ1-1
cdr3_nt: TGTGCCAGCAGCTTACCAGGGGGGGACACTGAAGCTTTCTTT
cdr3_aa: CASSLPGGDTEAFF

v_call: TRBV6-1
d_call: -
clone_size: -
j_call: TRBJ1-2
cdr3_nt: TGTGCCAGCACTCCCCAGCAGGGTGGTGGCTACACCTTC
cdr3_aa: CASTPQQGGGYTF

v_call: TRBV28
d_call: TRBD1
clone_size: few
j_call: TRBJ2-2
cdr3_nt: TGTGCCAGCAGTTTCGGACAGGGAACCGGGGAGCTGTTTTTT
cdr3_aa: CASSFGQGTGELFF

v_call: TRBV5-1
d_call: -
clone_size: -
j_call: TRBJ2-5
cdr3_nt: TGCGCCAGCAGCCGCCCGGAGGGGGAGGAGACCCAGTACTTC
cdr3_aa: CASSRPEGEETQYF

v_call: TRBV2
d_call: TRBD1
clone_size: once
j_call: TRBJ1-5
cdr3_nt: TGTGCCAGCAGTGAACGTGGACAGGAGACAAATCAGCCCCAGCATTTT
cdr3_aa: CASSERGQETNQPQHF

v_call: TRBV12-2
d_call: -
clone_size: once
j_call: TRBJ1-5
cdr3_nt: TGTGCAAGTCGCTTAACCAGCAATCAGCCCCAGCATTTT
cdr3_aa: CASRLTSNQPQHF

v_call: TRBV18
d_call: -
clone_size: -
j_call: TRBJ1-1
cdr3_nt: TGTGCCAGCTCAACCGGCGCTTTGAACACTGAAGCTTTCTTT
cdr3_aa: CASSTGALNTEAFF

v_call: TRBV30
d_call: TRBD1
clone_size: few
j_call: TRBJ1-5
cdr3_nt: TGTGCCTGGAGTGCAGGGGACAGGGGGTCGAATAGCAATCAGCCCCAGCATTTT
cdr3_aa: CAWSAGDRGSNSNQPQHF

v_call: TRBV5-1
d_call: -
clone_size: few
j_call: TRBJ2-1
cdr3_nt: TGCGCCAGCAGCTTGGCCGGGGCTCCCCGGGGTGAGCAGTTCTTC
cdr3_aa: CASSLAGAPRGEQFF

v_call: TRBV27
d_call: -
clone_size: -
j_call: TRBJ1-1
cdr3_nt: TGTGCCAGCAGACTACCCGGGGGGGTTGAAGCTTTCTTT
cdr3_aa: CASRLPGGVEAFF

v_call: TRBV5-1
d_call: TRBD2
clone_size: few
j_call: TRBJ2-3
cdr3_nt: TGCGCCAGCAGCTTGATGTGGGACTATCCCACAGATACGCAGTATTTT
cdr3_aa: CASSLMWDYPTDTQYF

v_call: TRBV18
d_call: TRBD1
clone_size: once
j_call: TRBJ2-1
cdr3_nt: TGTGCCAGCTCACCCCAGCGGCAGGGACAGGGGGCAATGAATGAGCAGTTCTTC
cdr3_aa: CASSPQRQGQGAMNEQFF

v_call: TRBV28
d_call: -
clone_size: few
j_call: TRBJ2-6
cdr3_nt: TGTGCCAGCAGTTTAACCCCCTGGAGGGCAGGGGCCAACGTCCTGACTTTC
cdr3_aa: CASSLTPWRAGANVLTF

v_call: TRBV28
d_call: -
clone_size: -
j_call: TRBJ1-5
cdr3_nt: TGTGCCAGCAGTTTCCGTTGGGCAGGGAATGAGCCCCAGCATTTT
cdr3_aa: CASSFRWAGNEPQHF

v_call: TRBV9
d_call: -
clone_size: -
j_call: TRBJ1-1
cdr3_nt: TGTGCCAGCACGCTGCAGGGGAATCTGAACACTGAAGCTTTCTTT
cdr3_aa: CASTLQGNLNTEAFF

v_call: TRBV9
d_call: TRBD1
clone_size: few
j_call: TRBJ2-1
cdr3_nt: TGTGCCAGCAGCGTAGTCGGGACAGGGACTGGGGAGCAGTTCTTC
cdr3_aa: CASSVVGTGTGEQFF

v_call: TRBV7-6
d_call: -
clone_size: few
j_call: TRBJ2-2
cdr3_nt: TGTGCCAGCAGCTTACCCGGGGAGCTGTTTTTT
cdr3_aa: CASSLPGELFF

v_call: TRBV9
d_call: -
clone_size: -
j_call: TRBJ2-6
cdr3_nt: TGTGCCAGCAGCCGGATGGTGGTATCTGGGGCCAACGTCCTGACTTTC
cdr3_aa: CASSRMVVSGANVLTF

v_call: TRBV6-1
d_call: -
clone_size: -
j_call: TRBJ1-5
cdr3_nt: TGTGCCAGCAGGGGCCCCACCGTTGCCCAGCATTTT
cdr3_aa: CASRGPTVAQHF

v_call: TRBV4-2
d_call: TRBD2
clone_size: few
j_call: TRBJ2-5
cdr3_nt: TGTGCCAGCAGCCAAGAGACTAGCGGGGGCCCCGCCGACTTC
cdr3_aa: CASSQETSGGPADF

v_call: TRBV9
d_call: TRBD2
clone_size: -
j_call: TRBJ2-6
cdr3_nt: TGTGCCAGCAGCCCTCCAGCGGGGTACTCTGGGGCCAACGTCCTGACTTTC
cdr3_aa: CASSPPAGYSGANVLTF

v_call: TRBV19
d_call: -
clone_size: few
j_call: TRBJ2-3
cdr3_nt: TGTGCCAGTAGTAAGCCGGCGGACCTTACAGATACGCAGTATTTT
cdr3_aa: CASSKPADLTDTQYF

v_call: TRBV19
d_call: -
clone_size: -
j_call: TRBJ1-5
cdr3_nt: TGTGCCAGTAGTATAGAAGGGGCGAGACAGCCCCAGCATTTT
cdr3_aa: CASSIEGARQPQHF

v_call: TRBV10-3
d_call: -
clone_size: few
j_call: TRBJ2-3
cdr3_nt: TGTGCCATCAGTGACGGCCCCGCGGGTAGAGATACGCGGTATTTT
cdr3_aa: CAISDGPAGRDTRYF

v_call: TRBV14
d_call: -
clone_size: many
j_call: TRBJ2-1
cdr3_nt: TGTGCCAGCAGCCAAAACAATGAGCAGTTCTTC
cdr3_aa: CASSQNNEQFF

v_call: TRBV6-1
d_call: TRBD1
clone_size: -
j_call: TRBJ1-5
cdr3_nt: TGTGCCAGCAGTCGGACAGGGTGGCAGCCCCAGCATTTT
cdr3_aa: CASSRTGWQPQHF

v_call: TRBV18
d_call: -
clone_size: -
j_call: TRBJ2-3
cdr3_nt: TGTGCCAGCTCACCAAGTTCTGGAGCGGATACGCAGTATTTT
cdr3_aa: CASSPSSGADTQYF

v_call: TRBV28
d_call: -
clone_size: few
j_call: TRBJ2-1
cdr3_nt: TGTGCCAGCAGCCGTTCAGGGCTCTACAATGAGCAGTTCTTC
cdr3_aa: CASSRSGLYNEQFF

v_call: TRBV7-2
d_call: TRBD1
clone_size: -
j_call: TRBJ2-7
cdr3_nt: TGTGCCAGCAGCTCCGACGTGACAGGGCGCGAGCAGTACTTC
cdr3_aa: CASSSDVTGREQYF

v_call: TRBV19
d_call: -
clone_size: -
j_call: TRBJ1-2
cdr3_nt: TGTGCCAGTAGCGGGACTTCCGAGAGCTATGGCTACACCTTC
cdr3_aa: CASSGTSESYGYTF

v_call: TRBV28
d_call: -
clone_size: -
j_call: TRBJ1-3
cdr3_nt: TGTGCCAGCAGTTTAGAGGCCCCCTCTGGAAACACCATATATTTT
cdr3_aa: CASSLEAPSGNTIYF

v_call: TRBV5-5
d_call: -
clone_size: few
j_call: TRBJ1-1
cdr3_nt: TGTGCCAGCAGCCCCCGAAGGACAGCCAACACTGAAGCTTTCTTT
cdr3_aa: CASSPRRTANTEAFF

v_call: TRBV6-5
d_call: -
clone_size: few
j_call: TRBJ2-6
cdr3_nt: TGTGCCAGCAGTTTCCTGCATGTTTCTGGGGCCAACGTCCTGACTTTC
cdr3_aa: CASSFLHVSGANVLTF

v_call: TRBV6-6
d_call: -
clone_size: -
j_call: TRBJ2-5
cdr3_nt: TGTGCCAGCGGGGCCCGACAAGAGACCCAGTACTTC
cdr3_aa: CASGARQETQYF

v_call: TRBV5-6
d_call: TRBD1
clone_size: -
j_call: TRBJ2-5
cdr3_nt: TGTGCCAGCAGCTTGAAAGGGACAGGGGGTAGGGCCCAGTACTTC
cdr3_aa: CASSLKGTGGRAQYF

v_call: TRBV5-1
d_call: TRBD1
clone_size: -
j_call: TRBJ2-5
cdr3_nt: TGCGCCAGCAGCTTCCAATCCGGGACAGATGGGGAGACCCAGTACTTC
cdr3_aa: CASSFQSGTDGETQYF

v_call: TRBV11-1
d_call: -
clone_size: few
j_call: TRBJ2-3
cdr3_nt: TGTGGCTCCTCCTTTGGGGTCGTAGGCGATACGCAGTATTTT
cdr3_aa: CGSSFGVVGDTQYF

v_call: TRBV25-1
d_call: -
clone_size: -
j_call: TRBJ2-2
cdr3_nt: TGTGCCAGCAGTGAAACAGGGAGGGCCGGGGAGCTGTTTTTT
cdr3_aa: CASSETGRAGELFF

v_call: TRBV5-1
d_call: TRBD1
clone_size: few
j_call: TRBJ2-5
cdr3_nt: TGCGCCAGCAGCTTTGGGGACAGGGGACAAGAGACCCAGTACTTC
cdr3_aa: CASSFGDRGQETQYF